Reported below is one T cell receptor beta chain. At one of its ends the junction is not consistent with the germline gene, which may arise from a read error. The CDR3 consists of 13 residues. From germline, CDR1 is MNHEY and CDR2 SVGEGT. The data stem from a study of blood T cell repertoires in COVID-19. Looking at the study overall: Specimens from acute and convalescent COVID-19 originated in the United States, Italy and Spain.

The protocol was immunoSEQ multiplex PCR, while the TCRdb copy is restricted to in-frame clones and leaves out a portion. Among around 500,000 clones listed, 70% to 90% were seen once. The sequenced sample was peripheral blood. V is TRBV6-2 or TRBV6-3 and J is TRBJ2-7; perhaps TRBD2 as D (6 bases). The sequence derives from a human donor in a cohort sampled during active COVID-19. CDR3 DNA sequence: TGTGCCAGCAATTACCGGGGGTACGACGAGCAGTACTTC. As protein: CASNYRGYDEQYF.